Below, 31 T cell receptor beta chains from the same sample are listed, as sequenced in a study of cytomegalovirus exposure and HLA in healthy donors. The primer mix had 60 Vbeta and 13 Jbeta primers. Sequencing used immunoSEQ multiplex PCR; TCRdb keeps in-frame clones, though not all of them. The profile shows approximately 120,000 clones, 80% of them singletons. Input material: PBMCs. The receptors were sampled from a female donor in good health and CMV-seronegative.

CDR3 bases: TGTGCCAGCAGTATGGCAGGGGGCAATCAGCCCCAGCATTTT. It translates to CASSMAGGNQPQHF. The V gene is TRBV6-1, the J gene TRBJ1-5, with D possibly being TRBD1 (6 bases). Trimming shortened V by 5 bases and J by 2 bases, and 10 bases separated the two germline ends. From germline, CDR1 is MNHNS and CDR2 SASEGT. The CDR3 is 14 amino acids.

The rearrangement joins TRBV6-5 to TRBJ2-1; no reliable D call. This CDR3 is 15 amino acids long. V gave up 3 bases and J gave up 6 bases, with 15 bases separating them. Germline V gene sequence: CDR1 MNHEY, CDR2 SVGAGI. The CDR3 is CASSYGSNPSNEQFF. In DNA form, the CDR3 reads TGTGCCAGCAGTTATGGCTCGAACCCGTCCAATGAGCAGTTCTTC.

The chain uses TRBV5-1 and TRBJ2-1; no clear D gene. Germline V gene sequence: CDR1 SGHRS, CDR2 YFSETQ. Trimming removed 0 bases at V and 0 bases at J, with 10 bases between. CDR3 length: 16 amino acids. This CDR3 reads CASSLDSRFSYNEQFF. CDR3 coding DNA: TGCGCCAGCAGCTTGGACAGCCGGTTCTCCTACAATGAGCAGTTCTTC.

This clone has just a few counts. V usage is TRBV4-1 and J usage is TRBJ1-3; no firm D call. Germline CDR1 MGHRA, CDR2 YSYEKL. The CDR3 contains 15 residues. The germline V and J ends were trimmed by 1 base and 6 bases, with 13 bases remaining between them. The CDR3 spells CASSQVGGFVNTIYF. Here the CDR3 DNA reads TGCGCCAGCAGCCAAGTGGGCGGGTTCGTAAACACCATATATTTT.

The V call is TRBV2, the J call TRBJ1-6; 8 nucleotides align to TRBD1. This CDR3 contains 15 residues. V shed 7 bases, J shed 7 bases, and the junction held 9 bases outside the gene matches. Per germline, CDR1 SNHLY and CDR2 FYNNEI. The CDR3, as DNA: TGTGCCAGCACCCGGTGGGGACAGGACAATTCACCCCTCCACTTT. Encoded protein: CASTRWGQDNSPLHF.

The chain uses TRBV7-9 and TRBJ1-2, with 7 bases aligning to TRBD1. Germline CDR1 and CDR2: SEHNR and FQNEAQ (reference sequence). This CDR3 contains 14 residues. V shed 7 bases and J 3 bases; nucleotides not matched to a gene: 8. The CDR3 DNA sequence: TGTGCCAGCACCCACAGGGGTTCCGACTATGGCTACACCTTC. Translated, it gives CASTHRGSDYGYTF.

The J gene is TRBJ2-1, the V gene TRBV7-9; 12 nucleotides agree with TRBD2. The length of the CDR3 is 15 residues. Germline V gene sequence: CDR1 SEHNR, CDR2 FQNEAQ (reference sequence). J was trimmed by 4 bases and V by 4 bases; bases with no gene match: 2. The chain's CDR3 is CASSSTSGGYNEQFF. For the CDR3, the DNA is TGTGCCAGCAGCTCTACTAGCGGGGGGTACAATGAGCAGTTCTTC.

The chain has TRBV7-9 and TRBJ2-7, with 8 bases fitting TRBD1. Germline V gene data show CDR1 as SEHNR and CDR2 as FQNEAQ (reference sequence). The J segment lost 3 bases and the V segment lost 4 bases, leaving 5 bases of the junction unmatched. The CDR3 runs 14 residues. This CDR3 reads CASSWTGSDYEQYF. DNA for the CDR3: TGTGCCAGCAGCTGGACAGGGTCAGACTACGAGCAGTACTTC.

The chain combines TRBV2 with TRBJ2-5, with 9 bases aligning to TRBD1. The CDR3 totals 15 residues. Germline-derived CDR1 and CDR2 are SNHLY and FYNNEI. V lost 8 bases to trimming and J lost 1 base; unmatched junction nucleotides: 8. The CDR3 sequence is CASGRDRVGQETQYF. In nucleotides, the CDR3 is TGTGCCAGCGGCCGGGACAGGGTCGGCCAAGAGACCCAGTACTTC.

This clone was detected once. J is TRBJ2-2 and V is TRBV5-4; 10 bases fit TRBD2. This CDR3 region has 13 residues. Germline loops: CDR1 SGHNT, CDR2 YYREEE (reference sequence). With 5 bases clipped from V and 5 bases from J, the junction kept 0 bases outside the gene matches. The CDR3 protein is CASRLAGTGELFF. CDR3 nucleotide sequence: TGTGCCAGCAGACTAGCGGGGACCGGGGAGCTGTTTTTT.

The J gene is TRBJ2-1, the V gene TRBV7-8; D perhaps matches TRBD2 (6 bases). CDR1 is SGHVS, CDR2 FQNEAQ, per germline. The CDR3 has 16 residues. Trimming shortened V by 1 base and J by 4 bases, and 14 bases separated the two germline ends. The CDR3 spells CASSLVSGRIYNEQFF. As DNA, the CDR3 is TGTGCCAGCAGCTTAGTTAGCGGCCGAATTTACAATGAGCAGTTCTTC.

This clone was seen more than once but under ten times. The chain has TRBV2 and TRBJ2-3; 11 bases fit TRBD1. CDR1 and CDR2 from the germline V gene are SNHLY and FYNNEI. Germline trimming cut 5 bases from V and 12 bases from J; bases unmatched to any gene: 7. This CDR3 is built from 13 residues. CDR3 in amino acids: CASSPGQGGSQYF. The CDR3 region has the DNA TGTGCCAGCAGTCCGGGACAGGGGGGTTCCCAGTATTTT.

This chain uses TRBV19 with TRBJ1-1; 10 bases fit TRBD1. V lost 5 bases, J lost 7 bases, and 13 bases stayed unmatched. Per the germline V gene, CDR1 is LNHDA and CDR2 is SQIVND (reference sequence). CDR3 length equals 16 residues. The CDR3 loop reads CASSSHYRTGGSEAFF. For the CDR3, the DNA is TGTGCCAGTAGTTCCCATTATAGGACAGGGGGGAGTGAAGCTTTCTTT.

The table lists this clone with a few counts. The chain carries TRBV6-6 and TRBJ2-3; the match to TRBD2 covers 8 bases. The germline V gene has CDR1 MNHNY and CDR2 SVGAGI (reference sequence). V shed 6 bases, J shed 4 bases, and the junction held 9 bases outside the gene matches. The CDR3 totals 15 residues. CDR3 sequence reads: CASSRLANFPDTQYF. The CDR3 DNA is TGTGCCAGCAGCCGACTAGCGAATTTCCCAGATACGCAGTATTTT.

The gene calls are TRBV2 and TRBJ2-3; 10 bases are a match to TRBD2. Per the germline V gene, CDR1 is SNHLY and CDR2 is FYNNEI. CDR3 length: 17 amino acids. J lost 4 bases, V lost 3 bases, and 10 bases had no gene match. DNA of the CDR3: TGTGCCAGCAGTGACTGGCCTAGCGGGGGCCCCGCAGATACGCAGTATTTT. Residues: CASSDWPSGGPADTQYF.

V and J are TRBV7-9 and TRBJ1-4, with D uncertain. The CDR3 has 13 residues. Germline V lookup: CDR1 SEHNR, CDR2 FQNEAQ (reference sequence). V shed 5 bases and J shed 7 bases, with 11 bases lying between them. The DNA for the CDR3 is TGTGCCAGCAGCGAAATCTCGGGTGAAAAACTGTTTTTT. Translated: CASSEISGEKLFF.

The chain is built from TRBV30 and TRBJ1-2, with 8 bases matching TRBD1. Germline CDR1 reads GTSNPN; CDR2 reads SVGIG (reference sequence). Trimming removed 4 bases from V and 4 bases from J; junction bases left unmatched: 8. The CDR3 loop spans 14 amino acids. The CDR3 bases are TGTGCCTGGACCCCGGGACAGGCCCTCTATGGCTACACCTTC. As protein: CAWTPGQALYGYTF. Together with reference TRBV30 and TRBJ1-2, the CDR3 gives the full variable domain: SQTIHQWPATLVQPVGSPLSLECTVEGTSNPNLYWYRQAAGRGLQLLFYSVGIGQISSEVPQNLSASRPQDRQFILSSKKLLLSDSGFYLCAWTPGQALYGYTFGSGTRLTVV.

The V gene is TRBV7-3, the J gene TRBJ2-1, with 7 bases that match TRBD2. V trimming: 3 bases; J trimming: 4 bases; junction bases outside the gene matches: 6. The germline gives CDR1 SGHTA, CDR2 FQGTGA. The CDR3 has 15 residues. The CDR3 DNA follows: TGTGCCAGCAGCTTCCAGCGGGGATCTTACAATGAGCAGTTCTTC. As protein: CASSFQRGSYNEQFF.

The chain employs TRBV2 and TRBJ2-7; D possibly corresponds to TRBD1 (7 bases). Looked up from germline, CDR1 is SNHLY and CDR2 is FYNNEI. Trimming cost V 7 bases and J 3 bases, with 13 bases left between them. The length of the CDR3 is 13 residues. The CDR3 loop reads CASTGGTVYEQYF. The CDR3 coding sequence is TGTGCCAGCACCGGCGGGACAGTCTACGAGCAGTACTTC.

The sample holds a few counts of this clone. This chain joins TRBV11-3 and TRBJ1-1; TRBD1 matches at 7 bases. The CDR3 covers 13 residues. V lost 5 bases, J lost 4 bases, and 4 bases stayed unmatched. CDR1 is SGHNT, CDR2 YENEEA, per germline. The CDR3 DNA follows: TGTGCCAGCAGCCTAGCAGGGGGCACTGAAGCTTTCTTT. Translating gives CASSLAGGTEAFF.

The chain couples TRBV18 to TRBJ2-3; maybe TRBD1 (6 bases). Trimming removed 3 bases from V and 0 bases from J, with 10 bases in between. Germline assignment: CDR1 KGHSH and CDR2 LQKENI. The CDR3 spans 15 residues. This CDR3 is CASSPDSPSTDTQYF. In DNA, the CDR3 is TGTGCCAGCTCACCGGACAGCCCTAGCACAGATACGCAGTATTTT.

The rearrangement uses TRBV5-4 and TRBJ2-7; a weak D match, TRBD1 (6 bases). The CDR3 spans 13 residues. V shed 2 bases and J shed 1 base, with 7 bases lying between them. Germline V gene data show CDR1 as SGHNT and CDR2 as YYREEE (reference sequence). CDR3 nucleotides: TGTGCCAGCAGCTTTGGACAGTCCTACGAGCAGTACTTC. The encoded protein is CASSFGQSYEQYF.

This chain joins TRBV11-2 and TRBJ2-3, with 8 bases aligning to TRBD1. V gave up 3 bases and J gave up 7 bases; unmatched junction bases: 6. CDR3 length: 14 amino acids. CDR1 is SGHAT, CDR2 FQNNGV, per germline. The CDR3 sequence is CASSFQGAGNTQYF. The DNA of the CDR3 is TGTGCCAGCAGCTTTCAGGGGGCTGGAAATACGCAGTATTTT.

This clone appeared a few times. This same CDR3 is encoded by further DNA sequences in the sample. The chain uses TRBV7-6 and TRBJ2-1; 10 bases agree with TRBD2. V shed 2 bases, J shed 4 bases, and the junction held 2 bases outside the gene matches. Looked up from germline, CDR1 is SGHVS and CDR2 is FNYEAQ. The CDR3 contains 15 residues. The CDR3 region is CASSLLAGAYNEQFF. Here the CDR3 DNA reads TGTGCCAGCAGCTTACTAGCGGGAGCTTACAATGAGCAGTTCTTC.

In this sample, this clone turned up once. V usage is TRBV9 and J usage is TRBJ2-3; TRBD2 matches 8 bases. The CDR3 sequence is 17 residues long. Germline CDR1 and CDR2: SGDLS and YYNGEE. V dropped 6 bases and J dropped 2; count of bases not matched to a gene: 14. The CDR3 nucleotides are TGTGCCAGCAATCACCCTCGTAGCGGGACTATCACAGATACGCAGTATTTT. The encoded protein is CASNHPRSGTITDTQYF.

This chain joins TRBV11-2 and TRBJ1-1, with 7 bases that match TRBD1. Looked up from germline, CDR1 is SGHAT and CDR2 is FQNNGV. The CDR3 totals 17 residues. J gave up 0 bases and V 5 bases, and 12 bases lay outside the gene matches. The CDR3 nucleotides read TGTGCCAGCAGCCGACCGGTGGGCGGGACAGTGAACACTGAAGCTTTCTTT. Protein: CASSRPVGGTVNTEAFF.

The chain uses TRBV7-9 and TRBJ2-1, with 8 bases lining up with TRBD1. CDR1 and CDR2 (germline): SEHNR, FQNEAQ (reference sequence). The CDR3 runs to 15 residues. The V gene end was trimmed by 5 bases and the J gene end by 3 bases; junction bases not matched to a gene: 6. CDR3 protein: CASSTWDRLYNEQFF. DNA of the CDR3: TGTGCCAGCAGCACCTGGGACAGGCTCTACAATGAGCAGTTCTTC.

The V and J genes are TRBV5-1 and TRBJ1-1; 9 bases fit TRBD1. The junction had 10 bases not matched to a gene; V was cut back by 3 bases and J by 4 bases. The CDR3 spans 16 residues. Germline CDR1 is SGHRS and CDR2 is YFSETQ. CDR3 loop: CASSSQGQGVTTEAFF. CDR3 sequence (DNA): TGCGCCAGCAGCTCCCAGGGACAGGGAGTTACCACTGAAGCTTTCTTT.

The chain's CDR3 is CASSSGPGTFTEAFF. The CDR3 DNA is TGTGCCAGCAGCTCAGGGCCAGGAACTTTCACTGAAGCTTTCTTT. V usage is TRBV7-8 and J usage is TRBJ1-1; tentatively, D is TRBD1 (5 bases). This CDR3 has 15 amino acids. Germline V gene lookup returns CDR1 SGHVS and CDR2 FQNEAQ. Trimming cost V 4 bases and J 4 bases, with 16 bases left between them.

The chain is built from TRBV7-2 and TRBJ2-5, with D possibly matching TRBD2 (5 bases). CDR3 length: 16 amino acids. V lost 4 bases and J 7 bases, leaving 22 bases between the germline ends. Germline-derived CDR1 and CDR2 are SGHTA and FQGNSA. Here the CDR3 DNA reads TGTGCCAGCAGCTCCCAAATACGGAGGCTCTCGGGGACCCAGTACTTC. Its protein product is CASSSQIRRLSGTQYF.

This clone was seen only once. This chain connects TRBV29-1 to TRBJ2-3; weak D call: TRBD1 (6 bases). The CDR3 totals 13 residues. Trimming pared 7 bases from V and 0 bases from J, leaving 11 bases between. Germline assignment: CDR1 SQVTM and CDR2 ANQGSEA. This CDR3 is CSAKTGSTDTQYF. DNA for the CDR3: TGCAGCGCAAAGACAGGAAGCACAGATACGCAGTATTTT.